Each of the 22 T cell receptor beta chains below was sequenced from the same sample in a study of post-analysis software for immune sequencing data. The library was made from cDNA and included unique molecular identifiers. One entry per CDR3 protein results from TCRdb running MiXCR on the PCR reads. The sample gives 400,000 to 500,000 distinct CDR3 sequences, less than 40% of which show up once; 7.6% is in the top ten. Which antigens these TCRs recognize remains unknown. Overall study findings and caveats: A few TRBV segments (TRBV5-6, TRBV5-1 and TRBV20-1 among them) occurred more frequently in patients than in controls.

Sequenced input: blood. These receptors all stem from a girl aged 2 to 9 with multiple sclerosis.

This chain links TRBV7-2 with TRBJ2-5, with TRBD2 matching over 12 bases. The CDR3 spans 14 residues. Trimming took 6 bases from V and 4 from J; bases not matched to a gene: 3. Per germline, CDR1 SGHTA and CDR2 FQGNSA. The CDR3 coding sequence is TGTGCCAGCAGACTAGCGGGGGGTCGAGAGACCCAGTACTTC. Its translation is CASRLAGGRETQYF. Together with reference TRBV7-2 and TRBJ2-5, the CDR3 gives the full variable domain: GAGVSQSPSNKVTEKGKDVELRCDPISGHTALYWYRQSLGQGLEFLIYFQGNSAPDKSGLPSDRFSAERTGGSVSTLTIQRTQQEDSAVYLCASRLAGGRETQYFGPGTRLLVL.

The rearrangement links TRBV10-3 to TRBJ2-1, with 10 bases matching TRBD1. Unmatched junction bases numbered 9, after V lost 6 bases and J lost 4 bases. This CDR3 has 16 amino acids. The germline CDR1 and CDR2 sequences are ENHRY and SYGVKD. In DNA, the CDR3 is TGTGCCATCAGCGACACGGACAGGGGGGTTTACAATGAGCAGTTCTTC. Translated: CAISDTDRGVYNEQFF.

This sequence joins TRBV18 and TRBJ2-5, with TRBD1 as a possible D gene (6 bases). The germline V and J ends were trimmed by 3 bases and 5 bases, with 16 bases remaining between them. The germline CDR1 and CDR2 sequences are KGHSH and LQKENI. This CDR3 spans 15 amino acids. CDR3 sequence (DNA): TGTGCCAGCTCACCGGGTGAGACAGGACGGGAGACCCAGTACTTC. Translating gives CASSPGETGRETQYF.

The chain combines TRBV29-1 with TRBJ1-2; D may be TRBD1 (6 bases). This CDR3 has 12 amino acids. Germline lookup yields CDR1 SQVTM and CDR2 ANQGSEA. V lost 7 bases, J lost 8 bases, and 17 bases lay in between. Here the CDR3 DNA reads TGCAGCGGGAGCGGGGGCGGAGACGGCTACACCTTC. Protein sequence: CSGSGGGDGYTF.

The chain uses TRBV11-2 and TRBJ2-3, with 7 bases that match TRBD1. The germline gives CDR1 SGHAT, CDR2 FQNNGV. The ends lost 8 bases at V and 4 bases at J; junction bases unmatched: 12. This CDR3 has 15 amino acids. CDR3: CASFGVGGDADTQYF. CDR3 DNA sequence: TGTGCCAGCTTCGGGGTAGGGGGCGACGCAGATACGCAGTATTTT.

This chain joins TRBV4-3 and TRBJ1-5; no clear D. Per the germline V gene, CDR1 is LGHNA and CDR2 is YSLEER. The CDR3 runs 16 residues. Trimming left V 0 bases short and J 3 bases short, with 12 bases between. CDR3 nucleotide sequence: TGCGCCAGCAGCCAAGATATCGCACAAACCAATCAGCCCCAGCATTTT. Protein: CASSQDIAQTNQPQHF.

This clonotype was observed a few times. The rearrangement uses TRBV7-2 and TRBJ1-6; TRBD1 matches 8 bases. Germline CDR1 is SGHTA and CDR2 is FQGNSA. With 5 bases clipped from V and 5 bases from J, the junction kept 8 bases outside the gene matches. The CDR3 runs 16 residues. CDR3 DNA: TGTGCCAGCAGCCAGGACAGGGTGGGCCATAATTCACCCCTCCACTTT. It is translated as CASSQDRVGHNSPLHF. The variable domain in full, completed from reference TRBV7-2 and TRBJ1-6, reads GAGVSQSPSNKVTEKGKDVELRCDPISGHTALYWYRQSLGQGLEFLIYFQGNSAPDKSGLPSDRFSAERTGGSVSTLTIQRTQQEDSAVYLCASSQDRVGHNSPLHFGNGTRLTVT.

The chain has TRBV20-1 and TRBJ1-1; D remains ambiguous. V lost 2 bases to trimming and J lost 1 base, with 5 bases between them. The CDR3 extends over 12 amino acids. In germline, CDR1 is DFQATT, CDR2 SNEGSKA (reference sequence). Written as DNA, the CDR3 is TGCAGTGCTAGAATGGGGAACACTGAAGCTTTCTTT. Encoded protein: CSARMGNTEAFF.

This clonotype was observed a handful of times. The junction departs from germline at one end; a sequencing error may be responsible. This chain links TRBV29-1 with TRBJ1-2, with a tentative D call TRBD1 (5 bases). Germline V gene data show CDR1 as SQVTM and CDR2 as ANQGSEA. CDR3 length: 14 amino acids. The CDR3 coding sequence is TGCAGTGTTGAATATGGGATCCGGGACCATGGCTACACCTTC. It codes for CSVEYGIRDHGYTF.

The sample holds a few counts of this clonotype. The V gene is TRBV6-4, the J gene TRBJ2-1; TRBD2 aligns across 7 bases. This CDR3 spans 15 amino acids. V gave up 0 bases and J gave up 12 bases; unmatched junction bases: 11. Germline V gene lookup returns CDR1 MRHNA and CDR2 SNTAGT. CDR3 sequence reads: CASSDSTSGGLVQFF. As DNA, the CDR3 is TGTGCCAGCAGTGACTCAACCTCCGGGGGGTTAGTGCAGTTCTTC.

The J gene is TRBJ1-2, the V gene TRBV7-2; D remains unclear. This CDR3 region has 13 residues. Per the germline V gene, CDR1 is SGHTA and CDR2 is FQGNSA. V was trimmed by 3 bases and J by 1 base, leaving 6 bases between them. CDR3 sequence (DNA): TGTGCCAGCAGCTTTGACATTAACTATGGCTACACCTTC. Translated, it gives CASSFDINYGYTF.

As DNA, the CDR3 is TGTGCCAGCAGCTCCCTCGGACAGGGGGAGTACTTC. Translated: CASSSLGQGEYF. This chain connects TRBV7-9 to TRBJ2-4; 10 nucleotides agree with TRBD1. Germline-derived CDR1 and CDR2 are SEHNR and FQNEAQ (reference sequence). CDR3 length: 12 amino acids. Trimming at V came to 4 bases and at J to 14 bases, leaving 5 bases not matched to a gene.

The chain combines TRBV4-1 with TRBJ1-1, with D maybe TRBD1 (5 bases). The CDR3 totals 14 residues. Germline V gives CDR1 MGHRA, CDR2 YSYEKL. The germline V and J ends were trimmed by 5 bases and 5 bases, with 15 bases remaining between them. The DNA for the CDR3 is TGCGCCAGCAGCTTAGGGACCTTGCAGACTGAAGCTTTCTTT. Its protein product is CASSLGTLQTEAFF.

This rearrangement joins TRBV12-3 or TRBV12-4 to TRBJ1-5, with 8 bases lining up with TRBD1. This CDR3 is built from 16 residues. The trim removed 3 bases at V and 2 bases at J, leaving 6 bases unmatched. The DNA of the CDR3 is TGTGCCAGCAGTTTCCGGACAGGGCGGCGCAATCAGCCCCAGCATTTT. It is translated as CASSFRTGRRNQPQHF.

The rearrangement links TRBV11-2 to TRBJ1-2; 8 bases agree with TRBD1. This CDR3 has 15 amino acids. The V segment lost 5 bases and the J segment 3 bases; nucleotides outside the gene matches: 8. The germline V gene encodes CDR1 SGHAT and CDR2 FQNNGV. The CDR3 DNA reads TGTGCCAGCAGCCCTCGTCAGGGGGCCGACTATGGCTACACCTTC. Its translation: CASSPRQGADYGYTF.

CDR3 loop: CASSFRGRREGTDTQYF. The CDR3 DNA sequence: TGTGCCAGCAGTTTTCGCGGGAGAAGAGAGGGCACAGATACGCAGTATTTT. The V call is TRBV28, the J call TRBJ2-3; the match to TRBD2 covers 7 bases. V was pared by 3 bases and J by 1 base, with 10 bases of the junction left unmatched. Germline V gene sequence: CDR1 MDHEN, CDR2 SYDVKM. The CDR3 runs to 17 residues. Full variable domain (rest looked up from reference TRBV28 and TRBJ2-3): DVKVTQSSRYLVKRTGEKVFLECVQDMDHENMFWYRQDPGLGLRLIYFSYDVKMKEKGDIPEGYSVSREKKERFSLILESASTNQTSMYLCASSFRGRREGTDTQYFGPGTRLTVL.

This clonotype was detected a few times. The CDR3 bases are TGTGCCAGCAGCCCTGGACAGGGATGGAACATTCAGTACTTC. This codes for CASSPGQGWNIQYF. The genes are TRBV7-9 and TRBJ2-7, with TRBD1 identical over 8 bases. The end of the DNA fits TRBJ2-4 better, so the J call may be wrong. This CDR3 comprises 14 residues. Germline-derived CDR1 and CDR2 are SEHNR and FQNEAQ (reference sequence).

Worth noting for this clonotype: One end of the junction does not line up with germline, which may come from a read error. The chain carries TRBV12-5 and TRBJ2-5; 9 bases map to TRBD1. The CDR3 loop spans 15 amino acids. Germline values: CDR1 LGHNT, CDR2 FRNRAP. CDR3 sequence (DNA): TGTGCTGGTGGCCAGACAGGGGGTTATATAGAGACCCAGTACTTC. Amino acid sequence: CAGGQTGGYIETQYF.

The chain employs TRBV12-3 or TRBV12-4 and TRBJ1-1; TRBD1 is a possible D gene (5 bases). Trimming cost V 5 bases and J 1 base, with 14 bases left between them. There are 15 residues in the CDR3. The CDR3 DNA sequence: TGTGCCAGCAGTCCCTTCGTAAGGGGGAACACTGAAGCTTTCTTT. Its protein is CASSPFVRGNTEAFF.

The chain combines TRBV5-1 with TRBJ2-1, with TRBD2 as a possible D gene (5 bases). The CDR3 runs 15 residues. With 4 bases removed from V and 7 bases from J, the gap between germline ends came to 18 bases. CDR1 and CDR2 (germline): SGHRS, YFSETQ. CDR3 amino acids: CASSLGPRAWNEQFF. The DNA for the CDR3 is TGCGCCAGCAGCCTCGGTCCGAGGGCCTGGAATGAGCAGTTCTTC.

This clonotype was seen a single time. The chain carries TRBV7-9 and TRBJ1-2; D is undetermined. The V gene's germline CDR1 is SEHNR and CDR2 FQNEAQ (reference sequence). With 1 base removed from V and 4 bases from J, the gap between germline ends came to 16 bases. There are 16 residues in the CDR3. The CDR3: CASSLGWQDFLYGYTF. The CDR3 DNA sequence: TGTGCCAGCAGCTTAGGATGGCAGGATTTTCTCTATGGCTACACCTTC.

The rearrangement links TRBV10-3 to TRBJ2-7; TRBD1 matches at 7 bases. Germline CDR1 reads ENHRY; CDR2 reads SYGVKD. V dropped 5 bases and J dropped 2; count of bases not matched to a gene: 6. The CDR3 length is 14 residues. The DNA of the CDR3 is TGTGCCATCAGTCCTTACGGGACAGCCTACGAGCAGTACTTC. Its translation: CAISPYGTAYEQYF.